The T cell receptor beta chain described here comes from a study of tumor and adjacent non-tumor tissue in lung cancer (dated by TCRdb to between 2018 and 2020). For context, the study as a whole: Patients with adenocarcinoma (around 13), squamous cell carcinoma (2) and small cell lung cancer (1) were included in the cohort. About 30 paired specimens, one tumor and one normal lung sample per patient, were profiled by TCRbeta CDR3 sequencing. The approximately 15 patients were aged roughly 31 to 80 years, included about ten men and 5 women, and had TNM stage I to III disease. A total of fewer than 150 million productive TCRbeta reads were generated by sequencing, corresponding to an average of approximately 4.3 million reads per sample. Using bulk TCRbeta repertoires from some 15 lung cancer patients, the study set lung tumor tissue side by side with matched distant non-tumor lung tissue.

RNA was extracted from bulk unsorted tissue and checked for quality with a NanoDrop ND-1000 and an Agilent 2100. Distant non-tumor tissue taken more than 3 cm from the tumor edge was used as the normal lung sample. All donors had newly diagnosed lung cancer, had not received prior chemotherapy, and were admitted for thoracic surgery in China between August and November 2014. Patients who had received previous radiotherapy or chemotherapy, or who had another concurrent cancer, were excluded from the study. Surgical tissue pieces of about 1-2 cm3 were preserved in RNAlater solution and stored at -80 °C until use. The study at large found these results: Peripheral blood was not sequenced, so blood TCRbeta repertoires in these lung cancer patients were not examined. The top 100 clones accounted for a significantly larger cumulative portion of the repertoire in normal lung than in tumor tissue. Tumor tissue showed significantly higher TCR diversity (inverse Simpson) than normal lung tissue, at 431.37 vs 166.20 (P = 0.0075, Mann-Whitney U test). Only approximately 14 patients were in the cohort, and the authors stated that larger samples and more detailed clinical data are needed. Younger patients had significantly higher TCR diversity, and higher tumor TCR diversity was associated with shorter overall and disease-free survival. Neither the sequencing platform nor unique molecular identifiers are mentioned in the methods.

The library came from multiplex PCR. Sequenced using an Illumina HiSeq 2500. TCRbeta libraries were constructed through three rounds of nested PCR with primers (Table S4) according to protocols modified from ARM-PCR. PCR products of 200-500 bp were gel-excised and purified with the QIAquick gel extraction kit before sequencing. The published analysis was carried out like this. Reads were cleaned with Trimmomatic, merged with FLASH into complete CDR3 sequences, and assigned to V(D)J germline segments with MiTCR. VDJtools was used to compute clonal diversity as the inverse Simpson's index. Productive reads were defined as in-frame sequences without a premature stop codon. TCRdb reanalyzed the raw reads on its own, using fastp at Q25 for trimming and MiXCR for clone calling, and kept in-frame beta chains. Each record represents a unique CDR3 protein, reported with the most common genes and DNA among its rows. The V and J calls were determined by TCRdb, not by the authors. For this sample the table gives approximately 68,000 distinct CDR3 sequences, of which more than 75% were detected only once. The ten top clones hold around 45% of the sample.

Reading the germline V gene gives CDR1 SGHDT and CDR2 YYEEEE. Measured from the cysteine to the phenylalanine, the CDR3 is 13 residues long. The only DNA kept is the CDR3, 39 bases in frame from the first base. As to this clonotype: The antigen this receptor binds is unknown. Germline and junction disagree at one end, which may indicate a read error.

The sequenced material came from distant non-tumor lung tissue. The receptor was derived from a man in his 60s with non-small cell lung cancer. The chain is encoded by TRBV5-6 joined to TRBJ2-4; the D gene cannot be resolved reliably. The CDR3 in this case is CASSYGDKNIKYF. The DNA sequence follows: TGTGCCAGTAGCTACGGTGACAAAAACATTAAGTACTTC. The entire variable domain, with the stretches around the CDR3 drawn from the reference TRBV5-6 and TRBJ2-4 proteins, is DAGVTQSPTHLIKTRGQQVTLRCSPKSGHDTVSWYQQALGQGPQFIFQYYEEEERQRGNFPDRFSGHQFPNYSSELNVNALLLGDSALYLCASSYGDKNIKYFGAGTRLSVL.